This T cell receptor beta chain was identified in a study of T cell responses to AZD1222 COVID-19 vaccine. Overall study context: Combined were second doses at about 4 or about 12 weeks.

Generated by immunoSEQ multiplex PCR, the TCRdb table keeps only in-frame clones and is missing some. The table includes 150,000 or so clones, 90% to 95% detected once. Study-wide findings and caveats: Among vaccine-associated CD4 TCRs, coverage spanned spike, with dominance at 160-218 and 743-854. Baseline seropositives among AZD1222 recipients totaled only 5 to 7. Targeting of unmutated variant regions was reportedly seen in nearly half of spike-specific TCRs.

Of note for this clone: Its antigen is still unknown.

The CDR3 length is 13 residues. CDR1 LGHDT and CDR2 YNNKEL come from the germline V gene (reference sequence). V shed 0 bases and J shed 16 bases, with 13 bases lying between them. This rearrangement joins TRBV3-1 (or the pseudogene TRBV3-2) to TRBJ1-6; D not resolved. The material was peripheral blood, obtained on day 0 of AZD1222 vaccination. The clonotype was recovered from an adult in good health. CDR3 amino acids: CASSQDSLGWLHF. For the CDR3, the DNA is TGTGCCAGCAGCCAAGATAGTTTGGGCTGGCTCCACTTT.